Below, 15 T cell receptor beta chains from the same sample are listed, as sequenced in a study of cytomegalovirus exposure and HLA in healthy donors. This table comes from immunoSEQ multiplex PCR, and its TCRdb copy is limited to in-frame clones, with some not included. Of about 280,000 clones detected, approximately 86% appear once; the ten largest clones hold 0.9% to 1.1%. The sequencing sample was made of PBMCs. The source of these receptors is a woman in her late teens or twenties in good health and CMV-seronegative.

The chain carries TRBV5-6 and TRBJ2-7; 9 bases align to TRBD1. This CDR3 contains 14 residues. V lost 4 bases and J lost 0; bases outside the gene matches: 2. The germline gives CDR1 SGHDT, CDR2 YYEEEE. This CDR3 reads CASSPTGGSYEQYF. As DNA, the CDR3 is TGTGCCAGCAGCCCGACAGGGGGCTCCTACGAGCAGTACTTC.

V and J are TRBV4-1 and TRBJ1-5; no firm D call. V was cut by 3 bases and J by 7 bases, with 10 bases left in between. This CDR3 is 13 amino acids long. CDR1 and CDR2 from the germline V gene are MGHRA and YSYEKL. CDR3 sequence reads: CASSQRASQPQHF. CDR3 nucleotide sequence: TGCGCCAGCAGCCAGCGGGCGAGCCAGCCCCAGCATTTT.

This chain uses TRBV27 with TRBJ2-5; 11 positions agree with TRBD2. The germline V gene encodes CDR1 MNHEY and CDR2 SMNVEV (reference sequence). Unmatched junction bases numbered 6, after V lost 4 bases and J lost 5 bases. This CDR3 spans 15 amino acids. CDR3 nucleotides: TGTGCCAGCAGTTGGGGGACTAGCGGCTTGGAGACCCAGTACTTC. It codes for CASSWGTSGLETQYF.

This clone showed up just a few times. J is TRBJ2-5 and V is TRBV5-1; TRBD2 aligns across 13 bases. V lost 3 bases to trimming and J lost 5 bases; unmatched junction nucleotides: 7. The CDR3 is made up of 16 amino acids. Germline V gives CDR1 SGHRS, CDR2 YFSETQ. CDR3 nucleotide sequence: TGCGCCAGCAGCTATGGACTAGCGGGAGCGGGGGAGACCCAGTACTTC. Translation gives CASSYGLAGAGETQYF.

The rearrangement joins TRBV14 to TRBJ1-4, with 10 bases identical to TRBD1. Germline V gene lookup returns CDR1 SGHDN and CDR2 FVKESK. The J segment lost 7 bases and the V segment lost 4 bases, leaving 9 bases of the junction unmatched. The CDR3 has 16 amino acids. The CDR3 DNA reads as TGTGCCAGCAGCCCCATTACGGGACAGGGGCTTGAAAAACTGTTTTTT. Translation: CASSPITGQGLEKLFF.

The chain links TRBV19 to TRBJ1-1, with 8 bases lining up with TRBD1. V was pared by 4 bases and J by 8 bases, with 3 bases of the junction left unmatched. CDR3 length equals 12 residues. The germline V gene has CDR1 LNHDA and CDR2 SQIVND (reference sequence). CDR3 sequence reads: CASSTRQGEAFF. The CDR3 coding sequence is TGTGCCAGTAGTACAAGACAGGGGGAAGCTTTCTTT.

The CDR3 region has the DNA TGTGCCTGGGACAGGGAAGAGACCCAGTACTTC. This sequence encodes CAWDREETQYF. The chain couples TRBV30 to TRBJ2-5, with 7 bases identical to TRBD1. The junction had 0 bases not matched to a gene; V was cut back by 5 bases and J by 3 bases. The length of the CDR3 is 11 residues. CDR1 and CDR2 from the germline V gene are GTSNPN and SVGIG (reference sequence). The entire variable domain, with the rest obtained from reference TRBV30 and TRBJ2-5, is as follows: SQTIHQWPATLVQPVGSPLSLECTVEGTSNPNLYWYRQAAGRGLQLLFYSVGIGQISSEVPQNLSASRPQDRQFILSSKKLLLSDSGFYLCAWDREETQYFGPGTRLLVL.

The genes are TRBV7-9 and TRBJ2-7; maybe TRBD1 (6 bases). CDR3 size: 14 residues. The germline V and J ends were trimmed by 4 bases and 0 bases, with 10 bases remaining between them. Germline V gene lookup returns CDR1 SEHNR and CDR2 FQNEAQ (reference sequence). Here the CDR3 reads CASSYATGSYEQYF. The CDR3 DNA follows: TGTGCCAGCAGCTATGCGACAGGCTCCTACGAGCAGTACTTC.

This clone has a single count. The chain joins TRBV14 to TRBJ1-2, with D perhaps matching TRBD1 (5 bases). The germline gives CDR1 SGHDN, CDR2 FVKESK. The V and J ends lost 3 bases and 2 bases respectively, with 16 bases between them. The CDR3 runs to 16 residues. This chain's CDR3 is CASSHRIFQGNYGYTF. CDR3 bases: TGTGCCAGCAGCCACCGTATCTTCCAGGGAAACTATGGCTACACCTTC.

V is TRBV27 and J is TRBJ2-2; D is possibly TRBD1 (6 bases). This CDR3 has 16 residues. CDR1 and CDR2 (germline): MNHEY, SMNVEV (reference sequence). V lost 8 bases and J 0 bases, leaving 16 bases between the germline ends. The CDR3, as DNA: TGTGCCAGCGCCTTACAGGGACACGCGAACACCGGGGAGCTGTTTTTT. Translation: CASALQGHANTGELFF.

V usage is TRBV6-4 and J usage is TRBJ1-5; D might be TRBD1 (6 bases). The CDR3 covers 17 residues. Germline values: CDR1 MRHNA, CDR2 SNTAGT. Trimming removed 1 base from V and 0 bases from J, with 13 bases in between. The CDR3 sequence: CASSDCDRSDSNQPQHF. As DNA, the CDR3 is TGTGCCAGCAGTGACTGTGACAGGAGTGATAGCAATCAGCCCCAGCATTTT.

The V call is TRBV5-1, the J call TRBJ2-7, with 10 nucleotides matching TRBD2. Germline CDR1 is SGHRS and CDR2 is YFSETQ. With 5 bases clipped from V and 0 bases from J, the junction kept 8 bases outside the gene matches. CDR3 length equals 16 residues. In DNA form, the CDR3 reads TGCGCCAGCAGGCTAGCGGGAGTTTCCAGCTCCTACGAGCAGTACTTC. This translates into CASRLAGVSSSYEQYF. Full variable domain (outside the CDR3, taken from reference TRBV5-1 and TRBJ2-7): KAGVTQTPRYLIKTRGQQVTLSCSPISGHRSVSWYQQTPGQGLQFLFEYFSETQRNKGNFPGRFSGRQFSNSRSEMNVSTLELGDSALYLCASRLAGVSSSYEQYFGPGTRLTVT.

The genes are TRBV7-9 and TRBJ1-1; no clear D. The CDR3 is 13 amino acids. V lost 1 base to trimming and J lost 5 bases, with 8 bases between them. Per germline, CDR1 SEHNR and CDR2 FQNEAQ (reference sequence). The CDR3 here is CASSLVADTEAFF. CDR3 sequence (DNA): TGTGCCAGCAGCTTAGTTGCGGATACTGAAGCTTTCTTT.

J is TRBJ1-1 and V is TRBV10-2, with D possibly matching TRBD1 (6 bases). V dropped 3 bases and J dropped 3 bases, with 8 bases sitting between them. CDR3 length: 13 residues. Germline assignment: CDR1 WSHSY and CDR2 SAAADI. The CDR3 loop reads CASSDQGYTEAFF. The CDR3 DNA follows: TGCGCCAGCAGTGATCAGGGGTACACTGAAGCTTTCTTT.

This rearrangement joins TRBV30 to TRBJ1-1; D is unresolved. V lost 1 base and J 1 base, leaving 7 bases between the germline ends. The CDR3 has 13 amino acids. Germline CDR1 GTSNPN, CDR2 SVGIG (reference sequence). The CDR3 DNA reads TGTGCCTGGAGTGACATGAAGAACACTGAAGCTTTCTTT. Its translation: CAWSDMKNTEAFF.